Below, one T cell receptor beta chain is given with its context. Antigen: not known. This specimen belongs to a study of vaccination and CD4 T cells after COVID-19. Study-level background: Six male and four female convalescents took part, two of them Hispanic. From HCoV-229E, HCoV-OC43, HCoV-NL63 and SARS-CoV-2, overlapping spike peptides were used to stimulate the cells.

With the Oncomine TCR Beta short-read assay, DNA from cultured CD4+ T cells was sequenced. MiXCR, run by TCRdb on the PCR reads, gives a single entry per CDR3 protein. This sample yields 10,000 or so distinct CDR3 sequences, of which 30% are seen a single time; over 8% belongs to the top ten. Described treatment: approximately 10-day PBMC culture with coronavirus spike peptide pools or control peptides (ViraFEST assay). In this cohort, PCR tests turned positive between March and December 2020, predating US Alpha, Beta and Delta variants. Negative selection enriched CD4+ T cells from cultures at about ten days. There are 14 residues in the CDR3. Germline CDR1 and CDR2: DFQATT and SNEGSKA (reference sequence). V shed 3 bases and J shed 4 bases, with 16 bases lying between them.

The starting material was CD4+ T cells from blood, cultured in vitro, obtained after SARS-CoV-2 vaccination. The sequence came from a human donor who had recovered from COVID-19. The V call is TRBV20-1, the J call TRBJ2-7; D uncertain. The CDR3 loop is CSASQEYRSYEQYF. In DNA, the CDR3 is TGCAGTGCTAGCCAGGAATATCGATCGTACGAGCAGTACTTC.